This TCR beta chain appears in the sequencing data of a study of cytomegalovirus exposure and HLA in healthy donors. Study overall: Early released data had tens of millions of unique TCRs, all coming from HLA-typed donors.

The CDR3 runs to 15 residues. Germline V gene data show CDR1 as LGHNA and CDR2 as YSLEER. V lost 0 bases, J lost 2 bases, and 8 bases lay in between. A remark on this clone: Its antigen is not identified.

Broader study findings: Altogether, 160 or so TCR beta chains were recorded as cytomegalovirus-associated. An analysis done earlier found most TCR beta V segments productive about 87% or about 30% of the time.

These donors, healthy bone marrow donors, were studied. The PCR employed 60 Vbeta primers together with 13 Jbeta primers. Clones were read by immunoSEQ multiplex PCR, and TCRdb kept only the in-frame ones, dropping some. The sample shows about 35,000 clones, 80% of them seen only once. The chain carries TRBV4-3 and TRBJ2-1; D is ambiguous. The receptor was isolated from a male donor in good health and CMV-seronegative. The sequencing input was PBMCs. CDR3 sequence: CASSQDVGAYNEQFF. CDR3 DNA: TGCGCCAGCAGCCAAGATGTCGGAGCCTACAATGAGCAGTTCTTC.